This T cell receptor beta chain was recorded in a study of cytomegalovirus exposure and HLA in healthy donors. This clone showed up just once. Antigen specificity is unknown. Overall study findings and caveats: Researchers counted around 180 TCR beta chains as cytomegalovirus-associated. In a later analysis, at a false discovery rate of 0.05, fewer than 20,000 TCR beta sequences matched HLA alleles. Reports indicated that the classifier achieved high specificity and sensitivity in diagnosing cytomegalovirus status.

PCR employed 60 Vbeta and 13 Jbeta primers. TCRdb's copy holds only in-frame clones and misses some; the assay was immunoSEQ multiplex PCR. The data show some 150,000 clones, 70% to 85% seen once. Trimming removed 4 bases at V and 7 bases at J, with 11 bases between. The CDR3 loop spans 13 amino acids. Germline-derived CDR1 and CDR2 are MNHEY and SMNVEV (reference sequence). Input material: PBMCs. The clonotype was recovered from a woman between 50 and 59 years old in good health and CMV-seropositive. The chain employs TRBV27 and TRBJ1-5; D might be TRBD1 (6 bases). CDR3 residues: CASSSGGRQPQHF. As DNA, the CDR3 is TGTGCCAGCAGTTCTGGGGGCAGACAGCCCCAGCATTTT.